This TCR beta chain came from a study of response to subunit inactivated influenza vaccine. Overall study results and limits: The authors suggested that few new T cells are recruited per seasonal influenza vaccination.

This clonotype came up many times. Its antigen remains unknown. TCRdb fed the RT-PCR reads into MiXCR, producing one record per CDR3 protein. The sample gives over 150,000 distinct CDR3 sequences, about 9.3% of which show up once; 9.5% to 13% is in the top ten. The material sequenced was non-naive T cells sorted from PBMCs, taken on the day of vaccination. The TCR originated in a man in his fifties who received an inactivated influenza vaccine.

The DNA for the CDR3 is TGTGCCACCAGTGATTTTGGGTCCCGGGACAAGCCCTACGAGCAGTACTTC. Translated: CATSDFGSRDKPYEQYF. The V gene is TRBV24-1, the J gene TRBJ2-7, with D perhaps matching TRBD1 (6 bases). Germline CDR1 and CDR2: KGHDR and SFDVKD. Trimming removed 1 base at V and 2 bases at J, with 17 bases between. This CDR3 spans 17 amino acids.